These 28 T cell receptor beta chains were sequenced from one sample in a study of CD8+CD57+ T cells in acquired aplastic anemia. CD8+CD57+ cell expansion had been shown by flow cytometry in patients chosen for sequencing. Genomic DNA templated the TCR beta VDJ and CDR3 profiling. MiXCR, applied by TCRdb to the reads, yields one record per CDR3 protein. The sample comprises roughly 290,000 distinct CDR3 sequences, 56% of which are singletons, and under 1.5% rests with the top ten. The sequencing input was sorted CD4+, CD8+, or CD8+CD57+ T cells (not recorded which) from PBMCs. The receptor set was obtained from a human donor with aplastic anemia.

V gene TRBV7-2 combines with J gene TRBJ2-7; D might be TRBD1 (6 bases). The CDR3 consists of 13 residues. From germline, CDR1 is SGHTA and CDR2 FQGNSA. Deletions cut 4 bases from V and 5 bases from J, with 12 bases between. The CDR3 protein is CASSSGVRDEQYF. The CDR3 DNA reads as TGTGCCAGCAGCTCAGGGGTCCGGGACGAGCAGTACTTC.

The gene calls are TRBV4-2 and TRBJ2-5; the D gene is possibly TRBD2 (6 bases). The CDR3 runs to 16 residues. Germline V gene lookup returns CDR1 LGHNA and CDR2 YNFKEQ. Trimming removed 0 bases at V and 4 bases at J, with 15 bases between. The CDR3 DNA sequence: TGTGCCAGCAGCCAAGATCGAGGAAACGGGGGAGAGACCCAGTACTTC. It encodes CASSQDRGNGGETQYF.

J is TRBJ2-7 and V is TRBV7-6, with 9 bases aligning to TRBD1. Germline-derived CDR1 and CDR2 are SGHVS and FNYEAQ. The CDR3 sequence is 16 residues long. V lost 1 base, J lost 3 bases, and 7 bases stayed unmatched. The DNA of the CDR3 is TGTGCCAGCAGCTTAGATTCGGGACAGGGTTTCTACGAGCAGTACTTC. As protein: CASSLDSGQGFYEQYF.

This chain connects TRBV14 to TRBJ1-2; 8 positions agree with TRBD1. The germline V gene encodes CDR1 SGHDN and CDR2 FVKESK. J lost 6 bases, V lost 4 bases, and 10 bases had no gene match. CDR3 size: 15 residues. The CDR3 region has the DNA TGTGCCAGCAGCCGAAACAGGGGGGAAAGGAATGGCTACACCTTC. Its protein is CASSRNRGERNGYTF.

This chain uses TRBV7-6 with TRBJ2-7; D call uncertain. The CDR3 is 14 residues long. V was pared by 5 bases and J by 4 bases, with 15 bases between. The germline V gene encodes CDR1 SGHVS and CDR2 FNYEAQ. The CDR3 region is CASSQTAGRYEQYF. The CDR3 DNA reads as TGTGCCAGCAGCCAAACAGCAGGCCGGTACGAGCAGTACTTC.

This chain uses TRBV10-3 with TRBJ2-3; 10 positions agree with TRBD2. The J segment lost 2 bases and the V segment lost 10 bases, leaving 9 bases of the junction unmatched. The length of the CDR3 is 15 residues. CDR1 is ENHRY, CDR2 SYGVKD, per germline. The CDR3: CASSSGLAVTDTQYF. CDR3 nucleotide sequence: TGTGCCAGCAGCTCTGGACTAGCGGTCACAGATACGCAGTATTTT.

The J gene is TRBJ2-2, the V gene TRBV20-1; 9 nucleotides agree with TRBD2. V shed 3 bases, J shed 6 bases, and the junction held 2 bases outside the gene matches. The CDR3 consists of 13 residues. The germline V gene has CDR1 DFQATT and CDR2 SNEGSKA (reference sequence). The CDR3 sequence is CSASSGSAGELFF. Here the CDR3 DNA reads TGCAGTGCTAGTAGCGGGAGTGCCGGGGAGCTGTTTTTT.

The J gene is TRBJ1-1, the V gene TRBV7-2; D may be TRBD1 (5 bases). CDR1 is SGHTA, CDR2 FQGNSA, per germline. The germline V and J ends were trimmed by 4 bases and 5 bases, with 14 bases remaining between them. The CDR3 has 14 residues. CDR3 in amino acids: CASSSQAASTEAFF. The CDR3 DNA reads as TGTGCCAGCAGCTCACAGGCGGCGAGTACTGAAGCTTTCTTT.

This sequence joins TRBV25-1 and TRBJ2-3; D remains unclear. The V gene's germline CDR1 is MGHDK and CDR2 SYGVNS. The CDR3 has 15 amino acids. The ends were cut back, 5 bases at V and 0 bases at J, with 12 bases in the middle. CDR3 DNA: TGTGCCAGCAGTTCCCCAGCGTATAGCACAGATACGCAGTATTTT. Protein: CASSSPAYSTDTQYF.

The chain combines TRBV10-3 with TRBJ1-5; 11 bases match TRBD1. CDR3 length equals 16 residues. V lost 0 bases to trimming and J lost 6 bases; unmatched junction nucleotides: 4. Per germline, CDR1 ENHRY and CDR2 SYGVKD. The CDR3 DNA sequence: TGTGCCATCAGTGAGTCGATGGACAGGGGGCCTCAGCCCCAGCATTTT. Translated: CAISESMDRGPQPQHF.

The J gene is TRBJ1-3, the V gene TRBV9; 7 bases align to TRBD1. There are 17 residues in the CDR3. Germline CDR1 reads SGDLS; CDR2 reads YYNGEE. V shed 6 bases and J 4 bases; nucleotides not matched to a gene: 16. CDR3 amino acids: CASTAYGDWDSGNTIYF. CDR3 DNA sequence: TGTGCCAGCACCGCCTACGGTGACTGGGACAGCGGAAACACCATATATTTT.

The CDR3 loop reads CASSVGSGGEAFF. The DNA of the CDR3 is TGTGCCAGCAGTGTGGGGTCAGGGGGTGAAGCTTTCTTT. The chain has TRBV2 and TRBJ1-1; 7 bases map to TRBD1. The germline V gene encodes CDR1 SNHLY and CDR2 FYNNEI. This CDR3 contains 13 residues. V lost 4 bases and J lost 7; bases outside the gene matches: 6.

The table lists this clonotype with many counts. This CDR3 reads CSATGRLEKLFF. The CDR3 region has the DNA TGCAGTGCTACCGGGCGACTTGAAAAACTGTTTTTT. This sequence joins TRBV20-1 and TRBJ1-4; D is unresolved. CDR3 length: 12 residues. The germline V gene encodes CDR1 DFQATT and CDR2 SNEGSKA (reference sequence). Between the trimmed V and J ends, which lost 4 bases and 7 bases, there was a span of 10 bases.

V and J are TRBV19 and TRBJ1-3; D not certain. The V end was cut by 3 bases, the J end by 9 bases, with 15 bases between. Germline V gene data show CDR1 as LNHDA and CDR2 as SQIVND (reference sequence). The CDR3 consists of 14 residues. The CDR3 loop reads CASSIDSDRGTIYF. The CDR3 DNA follows: TGTGCCAGTAGTATCGACTCGGATCGGGGCACCATATATTTT.

CDR3 protein: CASSLDRQSSYEQYF. DNA of the CDR3: TGTGCCAGCAGCTTAGATAGACAGAGCTCCTACGAGCAGTACTTC. V is TRBV7-8 and J is TRBJ2-7; possible D gene TRBD1, 5 bases. The CDR3 consists of 15 residues. Trimming removed 1 base at V and 0 bases at J, with 10 bases between. From germline, CDR1 is SGHVS and CDR2 FQNEAQ.

The chain carries TRBV7-9 and TRBJ2-1, with D possibly being TRBD2 (7 bases). CDR1 and CDR2 (germline): SEHNR, FQNEAQ (reference sequence). The CDR3 extends over 16 amino acids. Trimming shortened V by 6 bases and J by 7 bases, and 22 bases separated the two germline ends. CDR3 sequence (DNA): TGTGCCAGCAGTGGAGGGTTGGGGGGGCAACGGAATGAGCAGTTCTTC. Its protein product is CASSGGLGGQRNEQFF.

The J gene is TRBJ2-1, the V gene TRBV20-1; 10 nucleotides match TRBD2. Germline loops: CDR1 DFQATT, CDR2 SNEGSKA (reference sequence). The CDR3 is 14 amino acids. V lost 3 bases to trimming and J lost 8 bases; unmatched junction nucleotides: 7. The DNA for the CDR3 is TGCAGTGCTAGTCCCCTAGCGGGAGAAGATGAGCAGTTCTTC. Protein product: CSASPLAGEDEQFF.

This clonotype has a count of ten or more. This chain connects TRBV24-1 to TRBJ1-2, with TRBD1 matching 8 bases. This CDR3 contains 14 residues. Germline V lookup: CDR1 KGHDR, CDR2 SFDVKD. V lost 4 bases and J lost 4; bases outside the gene matches: 4. The CDR3 DNA sequence: TGTGCCACCAGTGACCCCGGACAGGGCTATGGCTACACCTTC. It specifies CATSDPGQGYGYTF.

This chain connects TRBV10-1 to TRBJ1-6, with 8 positions matching TRBD1. Germline CDR1 WNHNN, CDR2 SYGVQD (reference sequence). CDR3 length: 12 residues. J gave up 14 bases and V 6 bases, and 6 bases lay outside the gene matches. CDR3 DNA sequence: TGCGCCAGCAGCCGGACAGGGCTTTCCCTCCACTTT. Amino acids: CASSRTGLSLHF.

This clonotype was detected only once. The V gene is TRBV6-1, the J gene TRBJ2-7; tentative D call: TRBD2 (5 bases). Trimming took off 2 bases at V and 4 bases at J, with 12 bases between the two ends. The CDR3 loop spans 14 amino acids. Looked up from germline, CDR1 is MNHNS and CDR2 is SASEGT. CDR3 DNA sequence: TGTGCCAGCAGTGAATGGGCCGGGAAATACGAGCAGTACTTC. Translation gives CASSEWAGKYEQYF.

In its sample, this clonotype is medium-sized. V is TRBV20-1 and J is TRBJ2-7; 7 nucleotides match TRBD1. Trimming removed 7 bases from V and 1 base from J; junction bases left unmatched: 1. The V gene's germline CDR1 is DFQATT and CDR2 SNEGSKA (reference sequence). CDR3 length equals 11 residues. CDR3 coding DNA: TGCAGTGTGACAGGGTCCTACGAGCAGTACTTC. This sequence encodes CSVTGSYEQYF.

The chain couples TRBV20-1 to TRBJ2-2; 8 bases are shared with TRBD1. Germline V gives CDR1 DFQATT, CDR2 SNEGSKA (reference sequence). CDR3 length: 15 residues. The CDR3 coding sequence is TGCAGCGCTGGCCCACAGGGGGCGAACACCGGGGAGCTGTTTTTT. This gives the protein CSAGPQGANTGELFF.

The chain has TRBV7-8 and TRBJ1-4; a weak D match, TRBD1 (6 bases). Trimming shortened V by 2 bases and J by 8 bases, and 12 bases separated the two germline ends. The germline V gene encodes CDR1 SGHVS and CDR2 FQNEAQ. This CDR3 has 14 residues. CDR3 loop: CASSLTRGGEKLFF. The CDR3 DNA follows: TGTGCCAGCAGCTTAACCAGGGGAGGGGAAAAACTGTTTTTT.

CDR3 residues: CASSPSPYTQYF. The CDR3 nucleotides read TGTGCCAGCAGTCCCTCTCCCTATACGCAGTATTTT. This chain joins TRBV2 and TRBJ2-3; D not resolved. This CDR3 spans 12 amino acids. CDR1 and CDR2 from the germline V gene are SNHLY and FYNNEI. Trimming pared 5 bases from V and 7 bases from J, leaving 10 bases between.

This clonotype was found many times. The V and J genes are TRBV29-1 and TRBJ1-2; 11 bases match TRBD1. Germline V gene data show CDR1 as SQVTM and CDR2 as ANQGSEA. The CDR3 extends over 13 amino acids. Germline trimming cut 6 bases from V and 5 bases from J; bases unmatched to any gene: 5. CDR3: CSVTGQGGYGYTF. CDR3 bases: TGCAGCGTAACGGGACAGGGGGGATATGGCTACACCTTC.

This clonotype was counted between two and nine times. Possible read error: a much larger clone is one base away. The rearrangement links TRBV9 to TRBJ1-1; D unresolved. Per the germline V gene, CDR1 is SGDLS and CDR2 is YYNGEE. Deletions cut 3 bases from V and 0 bases from J, with 3 bases between. This CDR3 has 12 residues. CDR3 sequence (DNA): TGTGCCAGCAGCGGTGTGAACACTGAAGCTTTCTTT. Protein product: CASSGVNTEAFF.

Notes on this clonotype: The germline gene is not matched at one end of the junction; a read error may be the cause. The CDR3 here is CASSPGDRDERFF. The DNA of the CDR3 is TGCGCCAGCAGCCCGGGGGACAGGGACGAGCGGTTCTTC. The rearrangement links TRBV5-1 to TRBJ2-1, with TRBD1 identical over 9 bases. This CDR3 spans 13 amino acids. Looked up from germline, CDR1 is SGHRS and CDR2 is YFSETQ.

This clonotype appeared many times. The genes are TRBV19 and TRBJ2-5; D is undetermined. The V gene's germline CDR1 is LNHDA and CDR2 SQIVND (reference sequence). The CDR3 contains 13 residues. V lost 5 bases and J 1 base, leaving 8 bases between the germline ends. The CDR3, as DNA: TGTGCCAGTAGTGGGGTGGGCCAAGAGACCCAGTACTTC. It codes for CASSGVGQETQYF.